This entry concerns a single T cell receptor (beta chain). What it binds is not known. Time point indicated: cycle 4 day 1 (C4D1), after six to seven weeks of nivolumab. In every patient, relapse followed autologous stem cell transplantation, while exposure to brentuximab vedotin differed. Magnetic negative selection was used to purify CD8+ T cells from thawed PBMCs. The data stem from a study of PD-1 blockade in classical Hodgkin lymphoma. General study results and limits: Lower baseline TCR diversity marked trial partial responders and progressors. By C4D1, CD4+ diversity increased significantly, especially in complete responders. It was reported that newly diagnosed patients had less baseline TCR diversity than healthy donors.

Libraries were prepared by immunoSEQ multiplex PCR; TCRdb keeps only in-frame clonotypes and omits some of them. The table shows 6,000 to 6,500 clones, with 73% occurring only once. The clonotype was recovered from a human donor with classical Hodgkin lymphoma. Material: CD8+ T cells from blood, obtained before the fourth cycle of nivolumab.

CDR3 in DNA: TGTGCCAGCAGCCCATATATCTCAACCTACGAGCAGTACTTC. This sequence encodes CASSPYISTYEQYF. This sequence joins TRBV28 and TRBJ2-7; D not certain. CDR1 is MDHEN and CDR2 is SYDVKM in the germline V gene. V was pared by 6 bases and J by 2 bases, with 14 bases between. The CDR3 has 14 amino acids.